These T cell receptor beta chains were read from a single sample in a study of control samples from healthy donors and cancer patients. Assay used: immunoSEQ multiplex PCR; TCRdb lists only in-frame clones, some missing. The data hold some 130,000 clones, with 88% observed a single time. Sequencing was done on a sample of blood. These receptors were obtained from a man aged 40-55 years in good health. Each CDR3 is given with its conserved first and last residue. Fields, in order: CDR3 DNA, CDR3 protein, J gene, clone size, D gene, V gene. The D gene is left open where the match is weak. Expanded clones get a size class; other rows say once, few or many, or leave the size out.

CDR3nt: TGTGCCAGCAGCTTCGGTCCCGCGAGGGAGCAGTACTTC
CDR3aa: CASSFGPAREQYF
j_gene: TRBJ2-7
abundance: .
d_gene: .
v_gene: TRBV7-6

CDR3nt: TGTGCCAGCTCATTCGCAGGGTCGGAAGCTTTCTTT
CDR3aa: CASSFAGSEAFF
j_gene: TRBJ1-1
abundance: .
d_gene: .
v_gene: TRBV18

CDR3nt: TGTGCCATCAGTGATGGGACTAGCGGGGGGGTCGATACGCAGTATTTT
CDR3aa: CAISDGTSGGVDTQYF
j_gene: TRBJ2-3
abundance: .
d_gene: TRBD2
v_gene: TRBV10-3

CDR3nt: TGCGCCAGCAGCCAAGATTTAGTTATACAAGAGACCCAGTACTTC
CDR3aa: CASSQDLVIQETQYF
j_gene: TRBJ2-5
abundance: .
d_gene: .
v_gene: TRBV4-3

CDR3nt: TGTGCCACCAGTAGGACAGGGGAAAATTCACCCCTCCACTTT
CDR3aa: CATSRTGENSPLHF
j_gene: TRBJ1-6
abundance: .
d_gene: TRBD1
v_gene: TRBV24-1

CDR3nt: TGTGCCAGCAGTGGTCCTCGTCCTGGGCTAGACAATGAGCAGTTCTTC
CDR3aa: CASSGPRPGLDNEQFF
j_gene: TRBJ2-1
abundance: .
d_gene: .
v_gene: TRBV25-1

CDR3nt: TGTGCCAGCAGTTTTGGATCGGATCAGCCCCAGCATTTT
CDR3aa: CASSFGSDQPQHF
j_gene: TRBJ1-5
abundance: few
d_gene: .
v_gene: TRBV28

CDR3nt: TGTGCCAGCAGCAAAGTGACAACAACTAATGAAAAACTGTTTTTT
CDR3aa: CASSKVTTTNEKLFF
j_gene: TRBJ1-4
abundance: .
d_gene: .
v_gene: TRBV7-6

CDR3nt: TGTGCCAGCTCACAAGGGACAGGCGAGGGCTACACCTTC
CDR3aa: CASSQGTGEGYTF
j_gene: TRBJ1-2
abundance: .
d_gene: TRBD1
v_gene: TRBV18

CDR3nt: TGTGCCAGCAGCTTGGACAGGGTCGACGAGCAGTACTTC
CDR3aa: CASSLDRVDEQYF
j_gene: TRBJ2-7
abundance: few
d_gene: .
v_gene: TRBV5-6

CDR3nt: TGTGCCAGCAGCCTCGGGACAGGGGGGTCCTACGAGCAGTACTTC
CDR3aa: CASSLGTGGSYEQYF
j_gene: TRBJ2-7
abundance: .
d_gene: TRBD1
v_gene: TRBV6-6

CDR3nt: TGTGCCACCAGTGATACAGAAGACAGCAATCAGCCCCAGCATTTT
CDR3aa: CATSDTEDSNQPQHF
j_gene: TRBJ1-5
abundance: once
d_gene: .
v_gene: TRBV24-1

CDR3nt: TGTGCCAGCAGCTTAGGTAGCGGGGGGGCAAGAGAGACCCAGTACTTC
CDR3aa: CASSLGSGGARETQYF
j_gene: TRBJ2-5
abundance: .
d_gene: TRBD2
v_gene: TRBV11-3

CDR3nt: TGTGCCAGCAGCCCCCCGGGGGGGTTTAGGACAGATACGCAGTATTTT
CDR3aa: CASSPPGGFRTDTQYF
j_gene: TRBJ2-3
abundance: .
d_gene: TRBD2
v_gene: TRBV7-9

CDR3nt: TGTGCCAGCAGCTACAAACGACAGGGGGCAACGGGCGGGGAGCTGTTTTTT
CDR3aa: CASSYKRQGATGGELFF
j_gene: TRBJ2-2
abundance: once
d_gene: TRBD1
v_gene: TRBV5-4

CDR3nt: TGTGCCAGCAGTGAAGTTTGGGGGACGAACACCGGGGAGCTGTTTTTT
CDR3aa: CASSEVWGTNTGELFF
j_gene: TRBJ2-2
abundance: .
d_gene: .
v_gene: TRBV6-1

CDR3nt: TGTGCCAGCAGCCCAACCGGGACTAGACTCGGTGAGCAGTTCTTC
CDR3aa: CASSPTGTRLGEQFF
j_gene: TRBJ2-1
abundance: few
d_gene: TRBD2
v_gene: TRBV7-2

CDR3nt: TGTGCCAGCAGTGAAGGTGGCAGGGCGGGCTATGGCTACACCTTC
CDR3aa: CASSEGGRAGYGYTF
j_gene: TRBJ1-2
abundance: .
d_gene: .
v_gene: TRBV25-1

CDR3nt: TGTGCCTGGAGTGTTGGGGGAACTGGAAACACCATATATTTT
CDR3aa: CAWSVGGTGNTIYF
j_gene: TRBJ1-3
abundance: .
d_gene: .
v_gene: TRBV30

CDR3nt: TGTGCCAGCAGTCAGGACAGCTCCTATAATTCACCCCTCCACTTT
CDR3aa: CASSQDSSYNSPLHF
j_gene: TRBJ1-6
abundance: .
d_gene: .
v_gene: TRBV27

CDR3nt: TGTGCCACCAGTGATTCGGGGCCGACGCGAGAGACCCAGTACTTC
CDR3aa: CATSDSGPTRETQYF
j_gene: TRBJ2-5
abundance: .
d_gene: .
v_gene: TRBV24-1

CDR3nt: TGTGCCAGCAGCTTAGAGGCGGGGCGACCTGGATACGAGCAGTACTTC
CDR3aa: CASSLEAGRPGYEQYF
j_gene: TRBJ2-7
abundance: once
d_gene: .
v_gene: TRBV7-8

CDR3nt: TGTGCCAGCAGTTCGGGGGGACTGGACTATGGCTACACCTTC
CDR3aa: CASSSGGLDYGYTF
j_gene: TRBJ1-2
abundance: .
d_gene: .
v_gene: TRBV6-5

CDR3nt: TGTGCCTGGAGAAGGGCAGGGGCCGTGGAACAGTACTTC
CDR3aa: CAWRRAGAVEQYF
j_gene: TRBJ2-4
abundance: .
d_gene: .
v_gene: TRBV30

CDR3nt: TGTGCCAGCAGCTTAAACCAACGGGCTAGCGGGGGTGATGAGCAGTTCTTC
CDR3aa: CASSLNQRASGGDEQFF
j_gene: TRBJ2-1
abundance: .
d_gene: TRBD2
v_gene: TRBV7-3

CDR3nt: TGTGCCACCAGTGATTTCTCGGGGGGCCGTGAGACCCAGTACTTC
CDR3aa: CATSDFSGGRETQYF
j_gene: TRBJ2-5
abundance: .
d_gene: .
v_gene: TRBV24-1

CDR3nt: TGCGCCAGCAGCTTGGGAGGGCTTGGGGCCAACGTCCTGACTTTC
CDR3aa: CASSLGGLGANVLTF
j_gene: TRBJ2-6
abundance: .
d_gene: .
v_gene: TRBV5-1

CDR3nt: TGCAGCGTTGAGGTAGGGATACCGAACACTGAAGCTTTCTTT
CDR3aa: CSVEVGIPNTEAFF
j_gene: TRBJ1-1
abundance: few
d_gene: .
v_gene: TRBV29-1

CDR3nt: TGTGCCAGCAGCTCGAGGACCTTTTTGAACACCGGGGAGCTGTTTTTT
CDR3aa: CASSSRTFLNTGELFF
j_gene: TRBJ2-2
abundance: .
d_gene: .
v_gene: TRBV7-9

CDR3nt: TGTGCCAGCAGTTACTTCTTCCCCGGAGGGGCCCAGTACTTC
CDR3aa: CASSYFFPGGAQYF
j_gene: TRBJ2-5
abundance: .
d_gene: .
v_gene: TRBV6-5

CDR3nt: TGTGCCAGCAGCTTAGGGGTTGTACGGGGGTCCGGGGAGCTGTTTTTT
CDR3aa: CASSLGVVRGSGELFF
j_gene: TRBJ2-2
abundance: few
d_gene: .
v_gene: TRBV7-2

CDR3nt: TGTGCCAGCAGCTTAGTAACAGGGGTGAATCAGCCCCAGCATTTT
CDR3aa: CASSLVTGVNQPQHF
j_gene: TRBJ1-5
abundance: once
d_gene: TRBD1
v_gene: TRBV7-2

CDR3nt: TGCAGCGTTGGCGGACCGAACACTGAAGCTTTCTTT
CDR3aa: CSVGGPNTEAFF
j_gene: TRBJ1-1
abundance: .
d_gene: .
v_gene: TRBV29-1

CDR3nt: TGTGCCAGCAGCTTAGAGCAGTCTACCTACGAGCAGTACTTC
CDR3aa: CASSLEQSTYEQYF
j_gene: TRBJ2-7
abundance: .
d_gene: .
v_gene: TRBV7-9

CDR3nt: TGCGCCAGCAGCCTCCACGGGACGGAGAACACTGAAGCTTTCTTT
CDR3aa: CASSLHGTENTEAFF
j_gene: TRBJ1-1
abundance: .
d_gene: .
v_gene: TRBV4-1

CDR3nt: TGTGCCAGCAGTTTCCTGGGAAGTGGCTACACCTTC
CDR3aa: CASSFLGSGYTF
j_gene: TRBJ1-2
abundance: .
d_gene: .
v_gene: TRBV28

CDR3nt: TGTGCCAGCAGTCTAAACAATGAGCAGTTCTTC
CDR3aa: CASSLNNEQFF
j_gene: TRBJ2-1
abundance: .
d_gene: .
v_gene: TRBV12-3/TRBV12-4

CDR3nt: TGCGCCAGCAGCCAAGCGCGGGGGGCGACCTACGAGCAGTACTTC
CDR3aa: CASSQARGATYEQYF
j_gene: TRBJ2-7
abundance: .
d_gene: TRBD2
v_gene: TRBV4-3

CDR3nt: TGTGCCTGGAGTGGACATGTAAGCACTGAAGCTTTCTTT
CDR3aa: CAWSGHVSTEAFF
j_gene: TRBJ1-1
abundance: .
d_gene: .
v_gene: TRBV30

CDR3nt: TGTGCCAGCAGGGGCTCTGGAAACACCATATATTTT
CDR3aa: CASRGSGNTIYF
j_gene: TRBJ1-3
abundance: .
d_gene: .
v_gene: TRBV2

CDR3nt: TGTGCCAGTAGTCCGCAGGAGGGCCCCTATGGCTACACCTTC
CDR3aa: CASSPQEGPYGYTF
j_gene: TRBJ1-2
abundance: .
d_gene: .
v_gene: TRBV19

CDR3nt: TGTGCCAGCAGCCCCTCAGGACGGGGTAGCTACGAGCAGTACTTC
CDR3aa: CASSPSGRGSYEQYF
j_gene: TRBJ2-7
abundance: once
d_gene: .
v_gene: TRBV9

CDR3nt: TGTGCCAGCAGCTTGGTCAGTGGGGGTGGCTACACCTTC
CDR3aa: CASSLVSGGGYTF
j_gene: TRBJ1-2
abundance: .
d_gene: .
v_gene: TRBV5-4

CDR3nt: TGTGCCACCAGCAGAGTTGGCCGAGATGAAAAACTGTTTTTT
CDR3aa: CATSRVGRDEKLFF
j_gene: TRBJ1-4
abundance: .
d_gene: .
v_gene: TRBV15

CDR3nt: TGTGCTAGTGGTTTGGTCCAGGGATACATTCGCGAGCAGTACTTC
CDR3aa: CASGLVQGYIREQYF
j_gene: TRBJ2-7
abundance: .
d_gene: .
v_gene: TRBV12-5

CDR3nt: TGTGCCAGCAGTTACTTCTCTGGGGCCAACGTCCTGACTTTC
CDR3aa: CASSYFSGANVLTF
j_gene: TRBJ2-6
abundance: .
d_gene: .
v_gene: TRBV6-2/TRBV6-3

CDR3nt: TGCGCCAGCAGCTTGAGTGGACAGGGAAGGACTGAAGCTTTCTTT
CDR3aa: CASSLSGQGRTEAFF
j_gene: TRBJ1-1
abundance: .
d_gene: TRBD1
v_gene: TRBV5-1

CDR3nt: TGTGCCAGCAGCTTTTACGGGACAGATAGCAATCAGCCCCAGCATTTT
CDR3aa: CASSFYGTDSNQPQHF
j_gene: TRBJ1-5
abundance: once
d_gene: TRBD1
v_gene: TRBV7-2

CDR3nt: TGTGCCAGCAGCAGTCCGGGACAGGGATTTTTAGGCTACACCTTC
CDR3aa: CASSSPGQGFLGYTF
j_gene: TRBJ1-2
abundance: few
d_gene: TRBD1
v_gene: TRBV7-9

CDR3nt: TGTGCCAGCAGCCAAGAAGGACTAGCAGAGACCCAGTACTTC
CDR3aa: CASSQEGLAETQYF
j_gene: TRBJ2-5
abundance: .
d_gene: TRBD2
v_gene: TRBV3-1/TRBV3-2

CDR3nt: TGTGCCAGCAGCTTGTTTTATAGCAGGGACACTGAAGCTTTCTTT
CDR3aa: CASSLFYSRDTEAFF
j_gene: TRBJ1-1
abundance: .
d_gene: .
v_gene: TRBV5-6

CDR3nt: TGTGCCAGCAGCGTGTCCCGCCGCGACGAGCAGTACTTC
CDR3aa: CASSVSRRDEQYF
j_gene: TRBJ2-7
abundance: .
d_gene: .
v_gene: TRBV9

CDR3nt: TGCGCCAGCAGCTTCGGAAGCGGGGGAAACTACGAGCAGTACTTC
CDR3aa: CASSFGSGGNYEQYF
j_gene: TRBJ2-7
abundance: .
d_gene: TRBD2
v_gene: TRBV5-1

CDR3nt: TGTGCCTGGAGTGCGGGGAACTCTGGAAACACCATATATTTT
CDR3aa: CAWSAGNSGNTIYF
j_gene: TRBJ1-3
abundance: .
d_gene: .
v_gene: TRBV30

CDR3nt: TGTGCCAGTAGTATAGGTGGACAGGTCTATTCACCCCTCCACTTT
CDR3aa: CASSIGGQVYSPLHF
j_gene: TRBJ1-6
abundance: .
d_gene: TRBD1
v_gene: TRBV19